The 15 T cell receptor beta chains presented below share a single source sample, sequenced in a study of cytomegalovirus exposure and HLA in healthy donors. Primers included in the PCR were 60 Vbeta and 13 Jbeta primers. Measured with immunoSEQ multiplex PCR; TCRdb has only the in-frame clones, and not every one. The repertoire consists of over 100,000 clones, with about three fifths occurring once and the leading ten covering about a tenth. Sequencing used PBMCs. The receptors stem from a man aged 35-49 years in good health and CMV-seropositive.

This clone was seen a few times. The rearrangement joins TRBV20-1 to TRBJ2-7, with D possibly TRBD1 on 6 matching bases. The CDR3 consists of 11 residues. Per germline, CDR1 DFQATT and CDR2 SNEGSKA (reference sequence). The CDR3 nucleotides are TGCAGCGCGAAGACAGGCTACGAGCAGTACTTC. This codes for CSAKTGYEQYF.

The CDR3 spells CALQRLAGNYNEQFF. In DNA, the CDR3 is TGTGCCTTACAGCGATTGGCGGGTAACTACAATGAGCAGTTCTTC. The rearrangement links TRBV6-1 to TRBJ2-1; D possibly corresponds to TRBD2 (5 bases). The germline V gene has CDR1 MNHNS and CDR2 SASEGT. This CDR3 contains 15 residues. V shed 11 bases and J shed 3 bases, with 20 bases lying between them.

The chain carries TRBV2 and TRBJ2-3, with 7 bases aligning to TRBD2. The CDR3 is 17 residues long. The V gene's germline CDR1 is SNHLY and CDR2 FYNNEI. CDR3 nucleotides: TGTGTTAGCCAGGCCTTTCGAAGGGAGGGCAGCACAGATACGCAGTATTTT. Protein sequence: CVSQAFRREGSTDTQYF.

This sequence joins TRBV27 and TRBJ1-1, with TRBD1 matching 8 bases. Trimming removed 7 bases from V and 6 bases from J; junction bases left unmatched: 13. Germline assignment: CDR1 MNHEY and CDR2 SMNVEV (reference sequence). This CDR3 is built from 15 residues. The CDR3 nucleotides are TGTGCCAGCATAACATTTACAGGGGGACGACCTGAAGCTTTCTTT. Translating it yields CASITFTGGRPEAFF.

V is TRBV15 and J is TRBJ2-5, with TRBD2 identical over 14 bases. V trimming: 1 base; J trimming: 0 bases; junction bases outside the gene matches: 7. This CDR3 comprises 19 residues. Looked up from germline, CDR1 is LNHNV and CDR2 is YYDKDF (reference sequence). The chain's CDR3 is CATSRGGTSGGWYQETQYF. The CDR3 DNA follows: TGTGCCACCAGCAGAGGGGGGACTAGCGGGGGCTGGTACCAAGAGACCCAGTACTTC.

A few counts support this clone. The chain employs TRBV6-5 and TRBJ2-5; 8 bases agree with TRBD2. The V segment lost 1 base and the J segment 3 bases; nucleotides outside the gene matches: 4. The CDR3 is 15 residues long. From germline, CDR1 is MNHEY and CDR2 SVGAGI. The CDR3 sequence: CASSYFERGKETQYF. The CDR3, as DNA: TGTGCCAGCAGTTACTTCGAGCGGGGGAAAGAGACCCAGTACTTC.

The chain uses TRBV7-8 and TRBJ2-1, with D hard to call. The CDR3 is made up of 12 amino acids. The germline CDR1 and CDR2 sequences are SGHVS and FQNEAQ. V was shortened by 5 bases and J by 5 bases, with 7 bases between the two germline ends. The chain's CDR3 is CASSDTNNEQFF. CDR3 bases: TGTGCCAGCAGCGACACCAACAATGAGCAGTTCTTC.

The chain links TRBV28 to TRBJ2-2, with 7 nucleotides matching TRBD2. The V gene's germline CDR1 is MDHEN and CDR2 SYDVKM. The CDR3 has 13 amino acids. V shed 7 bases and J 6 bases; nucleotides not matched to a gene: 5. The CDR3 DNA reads TGTGCCAGCATGGGGGAGGGTCCCGGGGAGCTGTTTTTT. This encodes CASMGEGPGELFF.

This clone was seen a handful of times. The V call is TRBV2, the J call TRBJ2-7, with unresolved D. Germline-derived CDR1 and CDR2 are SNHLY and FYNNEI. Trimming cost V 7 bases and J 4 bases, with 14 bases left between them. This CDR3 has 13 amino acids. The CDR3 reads CASTGARWYEQYF. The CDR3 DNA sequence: TGTGCCAGCACCGGAGCCCGGTGGTACGAGCAGTACTTC.

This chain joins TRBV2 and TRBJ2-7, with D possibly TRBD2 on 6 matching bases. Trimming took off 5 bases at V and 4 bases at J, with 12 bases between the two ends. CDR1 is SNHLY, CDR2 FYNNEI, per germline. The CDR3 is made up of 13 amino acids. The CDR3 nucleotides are TGTGCCAGCAGTATGGCCGGGGGTTACGAGCAGTACTTC. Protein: CASSMAGGYEQYF.

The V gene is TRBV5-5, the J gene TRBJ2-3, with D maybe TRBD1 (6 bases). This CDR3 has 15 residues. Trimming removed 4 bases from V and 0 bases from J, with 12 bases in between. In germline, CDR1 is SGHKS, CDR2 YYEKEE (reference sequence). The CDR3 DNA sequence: TGTGCCAGCAGCCCCGGACAGATGAGCACAGATACGCAGTATTTT. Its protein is CASSPGQMSTDTQYF.

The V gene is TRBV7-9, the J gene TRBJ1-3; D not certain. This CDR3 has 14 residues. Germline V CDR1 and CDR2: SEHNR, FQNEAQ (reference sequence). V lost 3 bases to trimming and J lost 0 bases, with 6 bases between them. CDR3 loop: CASSFSISGNTIYF. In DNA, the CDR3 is TGTGCCAGCAGCTTTTCCATCTCTGGAAACACCATATATTTT. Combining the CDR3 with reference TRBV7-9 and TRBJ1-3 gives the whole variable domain DTGVSQNPRHKITKRGQNVTFRCDPISEHNRLYWYRQTLGQGPEFLTYFQNEAQLEKSRLLSDRFSAERPKGSFSTLEIQRTEQGDSAMYLCASSFSISGNTIYFGEGSWLTVV.

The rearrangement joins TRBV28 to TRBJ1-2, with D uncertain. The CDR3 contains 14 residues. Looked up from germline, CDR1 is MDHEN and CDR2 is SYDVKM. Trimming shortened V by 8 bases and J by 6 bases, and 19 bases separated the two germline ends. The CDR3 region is CASSSPGWRNGYTF. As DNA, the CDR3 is TGTGCCAGCTCATCGCCAGGCTGGAGGAATGGCTACACCTTC.

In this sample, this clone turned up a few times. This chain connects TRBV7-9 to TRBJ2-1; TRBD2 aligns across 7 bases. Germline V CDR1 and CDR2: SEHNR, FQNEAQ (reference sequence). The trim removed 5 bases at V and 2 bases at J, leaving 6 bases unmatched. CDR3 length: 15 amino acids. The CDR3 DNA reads TGTGCCAGCAGCCCATTGGGGGGGACCTACAATGAGCAGTTCTTC. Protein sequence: CASSPLGGTYNEQFF.

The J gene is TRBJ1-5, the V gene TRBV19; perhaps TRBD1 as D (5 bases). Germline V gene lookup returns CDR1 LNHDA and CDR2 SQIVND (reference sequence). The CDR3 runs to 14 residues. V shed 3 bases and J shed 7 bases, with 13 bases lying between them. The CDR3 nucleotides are TGTGCCAGTAGTATGGGGACTCCGGGGCAGCCCCAGCATTTT. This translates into CASSMGTPGQPQHF.